This T cell receptor beta chain is drawn from a study of shared clonotypes between healthy human individuals. Study overall: Three plates each covered CD4 naive and memory; CD8 naive two, CD8 memory one.

Findings and caveats of the study: Clonotypes shared by all four sorted-subset donors had higher generation probabilities than non-shared clonotypes. The study generally estimated greater richness for naive than memory subsets.

This table comes from immunoSEQ multiplex PCR, and its TCRdb copy is limited to in-frame clones, with some not included. The data show around 600,000 clones, roughly 95% seen once. V dropped 2 bases and J dropped 5 bases, with 24 bases sitting between them. The CDR3 covers 18 residues. Germline CDR1 is SGHAT and CDR2 is FQNNGV. Terminally differentiated effector memory CD45RA+ cells were excluded by CCR7 positive selection of CD45RO-negative cells. Concerning this clone itself: Its specificity is not known.

The sequenced sample was naive CD8+ T cells sorted from blood. The receptor comes from a woman younger than 45 in good health. The chain combines TRBV11-2 with TRBJ2-5; TRBD1 might be the D (6 bases). Written as DNA, the CDR3 is TGTGCCAGCAGCTTATCCGGGAATACCGGGACACCAAGGGAGACCCAGTACTTC. Protein product: CASSLSGNTGTPRETQYF.